These 12 T cell receptor beta chains share one sample of origin, sequenced in a study of blood T cell repertoires in COVID-19. Data came from immunoSEQ multiplex PCR; TCRdb stores just in-frame clones and leaves some out. The sample records around 120,000 clones, about three quarters being singletons. The sample consisted of peripheral blood. The source of these receptors is a man aged 65-85 years with acute or convalescent COVID-19.

The gene calls are TRBV5-1 and TRBJ2-3, with a weak D call TRBD2 (6 bases). The CDR3 has 15 residues. Trimming left V 4 bases short and J 4 bases short, with 16 bases between. The V gene's germline CDR1 is SGHRS and CDR2 YFSETQ. The CDR3 nucleotides read TGCGCCAGCAGCCTCCGGGAGTCGGGCGCAGATACGCAGTATTTT. It specifies CASSLRESGADTQYF.

V gene TRBV27 combines with J gene TRBJ1-1; 9 nucleotides agree with TRBD1. V lost 6 bases and J lost 4; bases outside the gene matches: 3. Germline V lookup: CDR1 MNHEY, CDR2 SMNVEV (reference sequence). This CDR3 contains 13 residues. CDR3 DNA: TGTGCCAGCAGGAGGACAGGGGTCACTGAAGCTTTCTTT. It translates to CASRRTGVTEAFF.

The chain uses TRBV13 and TRBJ2-3, with 8 bases identical to TRBD1. J gave up 5 bases and V 2 bases, and 3 bases lay outside the gene matches. The V gene's germline CDR1 is PRHDT and CDR2 FYEKMQ (reference sequence). CDR3 length: 14 amino acids. CDR3 coding DNA: TGTGCCAGCAGCTTACAGGGGGCGAAAGATACGCAGTATTTT. Encoded protein: CASSLQGAKDTQYF.

The table lists this clone with a few counts. This chain connects TRBV20-1 to TRBJ1-5, with 11 nucleotides matching TRBD1. The germline CDR1 and CDR2 sequences are DFQATT and SNEGSKA (reference sequence). The CDR3 consists of 18 residues. With V trimmed by 3 bases and J by 0 bases, 10 bases remained unmatched. Here the CDR3 reads CSASIRTGGSYSNQPQHF. The CDR3 DNA sequence: TGCAGTGCTAGTATTCGGACAGGGGGCTCGTATAGCAATCAGCCCCAGCATTTT.

This rearrangement joins TRBV6-5 to TRBJ2-2; the match to TRBD2 covers 8 bases. V was clipped by 5 bases and J by 8 bases; unmatched bases: 7. This CDR3 is 14 amino acids long. Germline V lookup: CDR1 MNHEY, CDR2 SVGAGI. For the CDR3, the DNA is TGTGCCAGCAGTCGACGGGGGGGCCAAGGGGAGCTGTTTTTT. Amino acid sequence: CASSRRGGQGELFF.

The rearrangement uses TRBV6-5 and TRBJ2-1; TRBD1 matches 7 bases. The CDR3 spans 15 residues. The germline V gene encodes CDR1 MNHEY and CDR2 SVGAGI. The trim removed 11 bases at V and 0 bases at J, leaving 10 bases unmatched. This CDR3 reads CAATTGPSSYNEQFF. The CDR3 DNA is TGTGCCGCCACGACAGGGCCCAGCTCCTACAATGAGCAGTTCTTC.

The V and J genes are TRBV5-8 and TRBJ2-3, with D tentatively TRBD2 (6 bases). There are 14 residues in the CDR3. V was cut by 7 bases and J by 2 bases, with 14 bases left in between. Germline V lookup: CDR1 SGHTS, CDR2 YDEGEE. CDR3 nucleotide sequence: TGTGCCAGCGACGGAGGGGCGAACACAGATACGCAGTATTTT. Protein product: CASDGGANTDTQYF.

J is TRBJ2-7 and V is TRBV5-1, with TRBD1 matching 7 bases. CDR1 is SGHRS and CDR2 is YFSETQ in the germline V gene. V lost 2 bases to trimming and J lost 2 bases; unmatched junction nucleotides: 7. The CDR3 consists of 15 residues. DNA of the CDR3: TGCGCCAGCAGCTTTGGGACAGTGAAAGCCTACGAGCAGTACTTC. Encoded protein: CASSFGTVKAYEQYF.

This sequence joins TRBV24-1 and TRBJ2-3, with D unresolved. Deletions cut 3 bases from V and 2 bases from J, with 11 bases between. From germline, CDR1 is KGHDR and CDR2 SFDVKD. The CDR3 sequence is 15 residues long. The CDR3 protein is CATSDRRQNTDTQYF. The CDR3 coding sequence is TGTGCCACCAGTGATCGCCGTCAGAACACAGATACGCAGTATTTT.

By proportion, this clone is large. The genes are TRBV28 and TRBJ1-6, with D maybe TRBD1 (5 bases). The CDR3 is 16 amino acids. V gave up 4 bases and J gave up 4 bases, with 14 bases separating them. CDR1 and CDR2 from the germline V gene are MDHEN and SYDVKM. The CDR3 loop is CASSWTGTVYNSPLHF. The CDR3 coding sequence is TGTGCCAGCAGTTGGACCGGGACTGTTTATAATTCACCCCTCCACTTT.

V and J are TRBV29-1 and TRBJ1-5, with TRBD1 matching 7 bases. J lost 6 bases, V lost 4 bases, and 6 bases had no gene match. The CDR3 covers 13 residues. CDR1 and CDR2 (germline): SQVTM, ANQGSEA. The CDR3 spells CSVAVGGGQPQHF. CDR3 nucleotides: TGCAGCGTTGCGGTAGGGGGCGGTCAGCCCCAGCATTTT.

The sample holds a few counts of this clone. The chain employs TRBV5-6 and TRBJ1-2; weak D call: TRBD1 (6 bases). From germline, CDR1 is SGHDT and CDR2 YYEEEE. The CDR3 runs 14 residues. V shed 2 bases and J shed 4 bases, with 12 bases lying between them. This CDR3 is CASSFFAQGYGYTF. The CDR3 bases are TGTGCCAGCAGCTTTTTTGCACAGGGCTATGGCTACACCTTC.